The 27 T cell receptor beta chains presented below share a single source sample, sequenced in a study of regulatory T cells in long-lasting Graves disease. Time point in this sample: newly diagnosed GD, antithyroid drugs for less than 3 months. The TCR library was made from RNA extracted from PBMCs. Library construction for TCR beta used iRepertoire HTBI primers and Arm-PCR of CDR3 regions. One entry per CDR3 protein results from TCRdb running MiXCR on the multiplex PCR reads. The table records some 320,000 distinct CDR3 sequences, 18% of them present only once. Specimen: peripheral blood mononuclear cells (PBMCs), collected at new diagnosis, from a patient treated with antithyroid drugs. The receptors were sampled from a female donor with Graves disease.

This clonotype appeared many times. The rearrangement uses TRBV20-1 and TRBJ2-6; D possibly corresponds to TRBD2 (7 bases). V lost 0 bases and J lost 0, with 15 bases in between. This CDR3 spans 18 amino acids. CDR1 and CDR2 from the germline V gene are DFQATT and SNEGSKA (reference sequence). CDR3 nucleotide sequence: TGCAGTGCTAGAGATCCTCGCGGGGGCTCCTCTGGGGCCAACGTCCTGACTTTC. Protein sequence: CSARDPRGGSSGANVLTF.

Many counts were recorded for this clonotype. This may be a read error, as it is one base from a much larger clone. The chain carries TRBV7-2 and TRBJ2-3; D not resolved. Germline V gene lookup returns CDR1 SGHTA and CDR2 FQGNSA. Between the trimmed V and J ends, which lost 1 base and 7 bases, there was a span of 3 bases. The length of the CDR3 is 11 residues. In nucleotides, the CDR3 is TGTGCCAGCAGCTTAGGATATACGCAGTATTTT. This translates into CASSLGYTQYF.

This clonotype was detected many times. This chain connects TRBV29-1 to TRBJ2-1; TRBD2 aligns across 10 bases. The CDR3 has 14 residues. After removal of 6 bases from V and 7 bases from J, the junction contained 9 bases not matched to a gene. Germline V CDR1 and CDR2: SQVTM, ANQGSEA. This CDR3 reads CSVLRLAGLNEQFF. Here the CDR3 DNA reads TGCAGCGTCTTGCGACTAGCGGGTCTTAATGAGCAGTTCTTC.

This clonotype was seen repeatedly, ten times or more. The rearrangement joins TRBV28 to TRBJ2-1, with D tentatively TRBD1 (5 bases). In germline, CDR1 is MDHEN, CDR2 SYDVKM. CDR3 size: 16 residues. The V end lost 3 bases, the J end lost 8 bases, and 20 bases lay between the germline ends. This CDR3 reads CASSLQGDKGWHEQFF. The CDR3 DNA is TGTGCCAGCAGTTTGCAGGGTGATAAAGGGTGGCATGAGCAGTTCTTC.

This clonotype occurred many times. The chain is built from TRBV3-1 and TRBJ2-7, with TRBD2 matching 11 bases. Unmatched junction bases numbered 7, after V lost 2 bases and J lost 4 bases. Germline-derived CDR1 and CDR2 are LGHDT and YNNKEL (reference sequence). This CDR3 contains 16 residues. The DNA of the CDR3 is TGTGCCAGCAGCCAATTTACGGGACTAGCGGATTACGAGCAGTACTTC. It translates to CASSQFTGLADYEQYF.

As to this clonotype: This may stem from a read error, because a much larger clone lies one nucleotide away. This chain connects TRBV6-1 to TRBJ1-4; perhaps TRBD1 as D (6 bases). CDR1 MNHNS and CDR2 SASEGT come from the germline V gene. The CDR3 totals 15 residues. CDR3 in amino acids: CASRSRTDYNEELFF. The CDR3 DNA reads as TGTGCCAGCAGATCGAGGACAGACTATAATGAAGAACTGTTTTTT.

This clonotype was seen ten or more times. The V call is TRBV27, the J call TRBJ2-1; tentative D call: TRBD2 (5 bases). This CDR3 contains 14 residues. V was clipped by 4 bases and J by 0 bases, with 7 bases between them. Per the germline V gene, CDR1 is MNHEY and CDR2 is SMNVEV (reference sequence). The CDR3: CASSSLGSYNEQFF. CDR3 nucleotide sequence: TGTGCCAGCAGTTCACTAGGCTCCTACAATGAGCAGTTCTTC.

This clonotype showed up many times. This chain connects TRBV5-1 to TRBJ2-5; D gene uncertain. The CDR3 has 13 residues. Germline V lookup: CDR1 SGHRS, CDR2 YFSETQ. With 0 bases removed from V and 6 bases from J, the gap between germline ends came to 9 bases. CDR3: CASSLDSAKTQYF. CDR3 coding DNA: TGCGCCAGCAGCTTGGACAGCGCGAAGACCCAGTACTTC.

In this sample, this clonotype turned up once. This clone may be a read error of a much larger clone one base away. The rearrangement uses TRBV6-2 or TRBV6-3 and TRBJ2-7; TRBD1 aligns across 7 bases. V lost 7 bases to trimming and J lost 3 bases; unmatched junction nucleotides: 6. The CDR3 runs to 13 residues. Germline CDR1 and CDR2: MNHEY and SVGEGT. For the CDR3, the DNA is TGTGCCAGCACCCCACAGGGGAGCTACGAGCAGTACTTC. Translated, it gives CASTPQGSYEQYF.

In this sample, this clonotype turned up many times. The chain uses TRBV6-5 and TRBJ1-1; D is perhaps TRBD1 (6 bases). Trimming left V 2 bases short and J 2 bases short, with 21 bases between. Germline CDR1 and CDR2: MNHEY and SVGAGI. The CDR3 sequence is 18 residues long. The CDR3 is CASSYGRYRDPFNTEAFF. The CDR3 nucleotides are TGTGCCAGCAGTTACGGCCGTTACAGGGACCCTTTTAACACTGAAGCTTTCTTT.

This clonotype was found many times. The CDR3 loop reads CASSEQGAGEQYF. The CDR3 nucleotides read TGTGCCAGCAGCGAACAGGGGGCGGGGGAGCAGTACTTC. J is TRBJ2-7 and V is TRBV11-2, with 9 nucleotides matching TRBD1. This CDR3 is built from 13 residues. CDR1 is SGHAT, CDR2 FQNNGV, per germline. Trimming removed 5 bases from V and 7 bases from J; junction bases left unmatched: 6.

Concerning this clonotype itself: Given a far larger clone just one base away, this is likely a sequencing read error. The chain recombines TRBV11-2 with TRBJ2-1; tentatively, D is TRBD2 (6 bases). CDR3 size: 16 residues. From germline, CDR1 is SGHAT and CDR2 FQNNGV. Trimming stripped 5 bases from V and 10 bases from J, with 24 bases between. The CDR3 here is CASSPGAGQSSYEQFF. CDR3 in DNA: TGTGCCAGCAGCCCCGGAGCGGGTCAGAGCTCCTACGAGCAGTTCTTC. The complete variable domain, with remaining parts taken from reference TRBV11-2 and TRBJ2-1, reads EAGVAQSPRYKIIEKRQSVAFWCNPISGHATLYWYQQILGQGPKLLIQFQNNGVVDDSQLPKDRFSAERLKGVDSTLKIQPAKLEDSAVYLCASSPGAGQSSYEQFFGPGTRLTVL.

This clonotype was seen at least ten times. The chain couples TRBV2 to TRBJ1-4; D unclear. V dropped 0 bases and J dropped 7 bases, with 6 bases sitting between them. In germline, CDR1 is SNHLY, CDR2 FYNNEI. The CDR3 covers 13 residues. The CDR3 nucleotides are TGTGCCAGCAGTGAAGCGTACTTTGAAAAACTGTTTTTT. Encoded protein: CASSEAYFEKLFF.

V and J are TRBV6-1 and TRBJ2-2, with D possibly being TRBD1 (6 bases). V was trimmed by 5 bases and J by 1 base, leaving 17 bases between them. Per the germline V gene, CDR1 is MNHNS and CDR2 is SASEGT. This CDR3 comprises 17 residues. The CDR3 DNA reads as TGTGCCAGCAGTCCTTTGGGGCCCAGGGGGAACACCGGGGAGCTGTTTTTT. Its protein product is CASSPLGPRGNTGELFF.

Worth noting for this clonotype: This could be a read error, since a much larger clone is one nucleotide away. The rearrangement uses TRBV10-3 and TRBJ1-4, with 9 bases aligning to TRBD1. The length of the CDR3 is 15 residues. The V gene's germline CDR1 is ENHRY and CDR2 SYGVKD. CDR3 in DNA: TGTGCCATCAGTGAGGGGGACAGGGAATTTGAAAAACCGTTTTTT. Protein product: CAISEGDREFEKPFF.

This clonotype was detected many times. This chain links TRBV2 with TRBJ2-3; 10 nucleotides agree with TRBD2. The CDR3 loop spans 15 amino acids. Germline V CDR1 and CDR2: SNHLY, FYNNEI. With V trimmed by 5 bases and J by 5 bases, 7 bases remained unmatched. CDR3 protein: CASSSSGSFRDTQYF. CDR3 in DNA: TGTGCCAGCAGTTCTAGCGGGAGTTTTAGAGATACGCAGTATTTT.

This clonotype was observed many times. This sequence joins TRBV18 and TRBJ1-1; tentatively, D is TRBD1 (5 bases). The CDR3 length is 13 residues. Germline V gene lookup returns CDR1 KGHSH and CDR2 LQKENI. Trimming shortened V by 5 bases and J by 1 base, and 8 bases separated the two germline ends. CDR3 coding DNA: TGTGCCAGCTCATGGGGCGCGAACACTGAAGCTTTCTTT. Protein: CASSWGANTEAFF.

This clonotype showed up many times. This rearrangement joins TRBV5-1 to TRBJ2-7; 9 bases are a match to TRBD1. Unmatched junction bases numbered 6, after V lost 0 bases and J lost 2 bases. Germline V gene data show CDR1 as SGHRS and CDR2 as YFSETQ. This CDR3 comprises 16 residues. The DNA for the CDR3 is TGCGCCAGCAGCTTGGGGGACAGGGTTATGCCCTACGAGCAGTACTTC. Its protein product is CASSLGDRVMPYEQYF.

This chain links TRBV6-2 or TRBV6-3 with TRBJ2-2; D perhaps matches TRBD2 (6 bases). The CDR3 is 14 residues long. The germline V and J ends were trimmed by 6 bases and 6 bases, with 14 bases remaining between them. In germline, CDR1 is MNHEY, CDR2 SVGEGT. This chain's CDR3 is CASSHGSLAGELFF. CDR3 DNA sequence: TGTGCCAGCAGCCACGGGAGTCTCGCCGGGGAGCTGTTTTTT.

The chain's CDR3 is CASSSGTSGTNTQYF. DNA of the CDR3: TGTGCCAGCAGTTCCGGGACTAGCGGGACAAATACGCAGTATTTT. The chain has TRBV27 and TRBJ2-3; 13 bases are shared with TRBD2. V lost 4 bases and J lost 7; bases outside the gene matches: 5. Germline CDR1 reads MNHEY; CDR2 reads SMNVEV (reference sequence). The CDR3 has 15 residues.

This clonotype was found many times. The chain couples TRBV6-5 to TRBJ1-2, with a tentative D call TRBD1 (5 bases). Trimming stripped 4 bases from V and 0 bases from J, with 12 bases between. Germline V gives CDR1 MNHEY, CDR2 SVGAGI. The CDR3 has 15 residues. The CDR3 here is CASSSVRQPNYGYTF. CDR3 in DNA: TGTGCCAGCAGTTCCGTGAGACAGCCTAACTATGGCTACACCTTC.

At least ten counts were recorded for this clonotype. The rearrangement joins TRBV5-1 to TRBJ2-3; possible D gene TRBD1, 6 bases. Trimming stripped 4 bases from V and 0 bases from J, with 12 bases between. Looked up from germline, CDR1 is SGHRS and CDR2 is YFSETQ. This CDR3 has 15 amino acids. CDR3 coding DNA: TGCGCCAGCAGCAAATTAACAGGGAGCACAGATACGCAGTATTTT. This sequence encodes CASSKLTGSTDTQYF.

This clonotype occurred many times. This chain links TRBV11-3 with TRBJ2-3, with D perhaps TRBD1 (5 bases). Germline V CDR1 and CDR2: SGHNT, YENEEA. V was trimmed by 7 bases and J by 2 bases, leaving 13 bases between them. CDR3 size: 14 residues. CDR3 coding DNA: TGTGCCAGCACACCGGACACACACACAGATACGCAGTATTTT. It codes for CASTPDTHTDTQYF.

In its sample, this clonotype was seen many times. The genes are TRBV5-1 and TRBJ2-5, with TRBD1 matching over 8 bases. The V and J ends lost 0 bases and 5 bases, in that order; junction bases with no gene match: 9. CDR3 length: 16 residues. CDR1 SGHRS and CDR2 YFSETQ come from the germline V gene. CDR3 DNA sequence: TGCGCCAGCAGCTTGGGTGGACAGGGAAGTTGGGAGACCCAGTACTTC. Its translation is CASSLGGQGSWETQYF.

This clonotype was found many times. The chain recombines TRBV29-1 with TRBJ1-2; TRBD1 aligns across 7 bases. The junction had 11 bases not matched to a gene; V was cut back by 7 bases and J by 3 bases. Germline CDR1 SQVTM, CDR2 ANQGSEA. This CDR3 contains 14 residues. In DNA form, the CDR3 reads TGCAGCGCCGAAGCCGGACAGGAGGACTATGGCTACACCTTC. Protein product: CSAEAGQEDYGYTF.

This clonotype was seen many times. The V call is TRBV6-2 or TRBV6-3, the J call TRBJ2-5, with D unresolved. The V end lost 6 bases, the J end lost 5 bases, and 16 bases lay between the germline ends. The CDR3 runs to 14 residues. Germline-derived CDR1 and CDR2 are MNHEY and SVGEGT. The CDR3 DNA sequence: TGTGCCAGCAGAGTTAGCCCCCCCGGGGAGACCCAGTACTTC. Its translation: CASRVSPPGETQYF.

This clonotype has just a few counts. The chain employs TRBV3-1 and TRBJ1-3; D is undetermined. Trimming shortened V by 1 base and J by 1 base, and 5 bases separated the two germline ends. Germline CDR1 LGHDT, CDR2 YNNKEL (reference sequence). The CDR3 runs 14 residues. DNA of the CDR3: TGTGCCAGCAGCCAAGTGGATTCTGGAAACACCATATATTTT. Protein: CASSQVDSGNTIYF.